These T cell receptor beta chains were read from a single sample in a study of graft-versus-host responses after intestinal transplantation. The method was immunoSEQ multiplex PCR; TCRdb's version includes in-frame clones alone and lacks a portion of them. The table has over 45,000 clones, 89% seen once. Which antigens these TCRs recognize remains unknown. The sequences come from unstimulated CD4+ T cells sorted from spleen or lymph node cells, collected before transplant. The origin of the receptors is a human donor who was the organ donor for an intestinal transplant. Both conserved end residues are part of each CDR3. Fields, in order: D gene, J gene, clone size, CDR3 length, V gene, CDR3 protein, CDR3 DNA. The D gene is left open where the match is weak. Size tells how often a clone was seen (once, few, many) or the class of an expanded clone, and some rows leave it out.

d_call: TRBD2; j_call: TRBJ2-7; clone_size: -; cdr3_length: 16; v_call: TRBV5-1; cdr3_aa: CASSFGLAGVEYEQYF; cdr3_nt: TGCGCCAGCAGCTTCGGACTAGCGGGAGTAGAGTACGAGCAGTACTTC
d_call: -; j_call: TRBJ2-3; clone_size: -; cdr3_length: 16; v_call: TRBV28; cdr3_aa: CASSSGRGPLTDTQYF; cdr3_nt: TGTGCCAGCAGTTCCGGTAGAGGGCCATTGACAGATACGCAGTATTTT
d_call: -; j_call: TRBJ1-1; clone_size: -; cdr3_length: 14; v_call: TRBV18; cdr3_aa: CASSPGAMNTEAFF; cdr3_nt: TGTGCCAGCTCACCGGGGGCTATGAACACTGAAGCTTTCTTT
d_call: -; j_call: TRBJ1-1; clone_size: -; cdr3_length: 14; v_call: TRBV15; cdr3_aa: CATSRDLGATEAFF; cdr3_nt: TGTGCCACCAGCAGAGATCTAGGGGCCACTGAAGCTTTCTTT
d_call: -; j_call: TRBJ2-3; clone_size: -; cdr3_length: 13; v_call: TRBV9; cdr3_aa: CASRSLATDTQYF; cdr3_nt: TGTGCCAGCAGGTCCCTAGCCACAGATACGCAGTATTTT
d_call: -; j_call: TRBJ2-1; clone_size: -; cdr3_length: 16; v_call: TRBV28; cdr3_aa: CASIKLFRERGNEQFF; cdr3_nt: TGTGCCAGCATCAAATTGTTCCGGGAGAGGGGCAATGAGCAGTTCTTC
d_call: -; j_call: TRBJ1-5; clone_size: few; cdr3_length: 15; v_call: TRBV12-5; cdr3_aa: CASGPGTLVGQPQHF; cdr3_nt: TGTGCTAGTGGTCCGGGGACACTCGTTGGTCAGCCCCAGCATTTT
d_call: -; j_call: TRBJ2-5; clone_size: -; cdr3_length: 11; v_call: TRBV11-2; cdr3_aa: CASSFRETQYF; cdr3_nt: TGTGCCAGCAGCTTCCGGGAGACCCAGTACTTC
d_call: -; j_call: TRBJ1-5; clone_size: -; cdr3_length: 13; v_call: TRBV7-2; cdr3_aa: CASSYYSNQPQHF; cdr3_nt: TGTGCCAGCAGCTACTATAGCAATCAGCCCCAGCATTTT
d_call: -; j_call: TRBJ2-3; clone_size: -; cdr3_length: 14; v_call: TRBV28; cdr3_aa: CASSLVGSTDTQYF; cdr3_nt: TGTGCCAGCAGTTTAGTTGGCAGCACAGATACGCAGTATTTT
d_call: -; j_call: TRBJ1-1; clone_size: -; cdr3_length: 14; v_call: TRBV2; cdr3_aa: CASSVENLSTEAFF; cdr3_nt: TGTGCCAGCAGTGTGGAGAATTTGAGCACTGAAGCTTTCTTT
d_call: -; j_call: TRBJ2-3; clone_size: -; cdr3_length: 15; v_call: TRBV9; cdr3_aa: CASSSSGHPTDTQYF; cdr3_nt: TGTGCCAGCAGCTCAAGCGGGCACCCCACAGATACGCAGTATTTT
d_call: -; j_call: TRBJ1-3; clone_size: -; cdr3_length: 14; v_call: TRBV5-5; cdr3_aa: CASSLPGTGNTIYF; cdr3_nt: TGTGCCAGCAGCTTACCGGGGACTGGAAACACCATATATTTT
d_call: TRBD1; j_call: TRBJ1-3; clone_size: -; cdr3_length: 15; v_call: TRBV7-9; cdr3_aa: CASSLAGTGGNTIYF; cdr3_nt: TGTGCCAGCAGCTTAGCCGGGACAGGGGGAAACACCATATATTTT
d_call: TRBD2; j_call: TRBJ2-3; clone_size: -; cdr3_length: 14; v_call: TRBV30; cdr3_aa: CAWSVGLEADTQYF; cdr3_nt: TGTGCCTGGAGTGTTGGACTAGAAGCAGATACGCAGTATTTT
d_call: TRBD1; j_call: TRBJ1-2; clone_size: -; cdr3_length: 14; v_call: TRBV10-3; cdr3_aa: CAISGGGLDYGYTF; cdr3_nt: TGTGCCATCAGTGGAGGGGGCTTAGACTATGGCTACACCTTC
d_call: TRBD2; j_call: TRBJ2-7; clone_size: once; cdr3_length: 18; v_call: TRBV27; cdr3_aa: CASSPYLGTSGSSYEQYF; cdr3_nt: TGTGCCAGCAGTCCCTATCTGGGGACTAGCGGTAGCTCCTACGAGCAGTACTTC
d_call: -; j_call: TRBJ2-2; clone_size: -; cdr3_length: 16; v_call: TRBV15; cdr3_aa: CATSSAGTWNTGELFF; cdr3_nt: TGTGCCACCAGCAGCGCCGGGACTTGGAACACCGGGGAGCTGTTTTTT
d_call: TRBD1; j_call: TRBJ1-4; clone_size: once; cdr3_length: 13; v_call: TRBV28; cdr3_aa: CASGGQRNEKLFF; cdr3_nt: TGTGCCAGCGGGGGACAGAGGAATGAAAAACTGTTTTTT
d_call: -; j_call: TRBJ2-7; clone_size: few; cdr3_length: 13; v_call: TRBV14; cdr3_aa: CASSQIRGHEQYF; cdr3_nt: TGTGCCAGCAGCCAGATCAGGGGCCACGAGCAGTACTTC
d_call: -; j_call: TRBJ1-1; clone_size: -; cdr3_length: 17; v_call: TRBV10-3; cdr3_aa: CAISGEPGVRRNTEAFF; cdr3_nt: TGTGCCATCAGTGGGGAACCCGGGGTAAGGAGGAACACTGAAGCTTTCTTT
d_call: -; j_call: TRBJ1-4; clone_size: -; cdr3_length: 12; v_call: TRBV7-2; cdr3_aa: CASSRDLGKLFF; cdr3_nt: TGTGCCAGCAGTCGAGACTTGGGAAAACTGTTTTTT
d_call: -; j_call: TRBJ1-4; clone_size: once; cdr3_length: 15; v_call: TRBV6-1; cdr3_aa: CASSQTGATNEKLFF; cdr3_nt: TGTGCCAGCAGTCAAACGGGGGCAACTAATGAAAAACTGTTTTTT
d_call: TRBD1; j_call: TRBJ1-2; clone_size: -; cdr3_length: 12; v_call: TRBV30; cdr3_aa: CAGSQGGYGYTF; cdr3_nt: TGTGCCGGATCCCAGGGGGGCTATGGCTACACCTTC
d_call: TRBD1; j_call: TRBJ2-7; clone_size: -; cdr3_length: 15; v_call: TRBV5-7; cdr3_aa: CASSPGQGATYEQYF; cdr3_nt: TGTGCCAGCAGCCCTGGGCAGGGGGCGACCTACGAGCAGTACTTC
d_call: TRBD2; j_call: TRBJ2-7; clone_size: -; cdr3_length: 21; v_call: TRBV4-2; cdr3_aa: CASSQVGYGRASPGSSYEQYF; cdr3_nt: TGTGCCAGCAGCCAAGTGGGGTACGGGAGGGCCTCTCCTGGGTCCTCCTACGAGCAGTACTTC
d_call: -; j_call: TRBJ2-5; clone_size: -; cdr3_length: 15; v_call: TRBV28; cdr3_aa: CASSLSGGTGETQYF; cdr3_nt: TGTGCCAGCAGTTTATCAGGGGGGACGGGGGAGACCCAGTACTTC
d_call: TRBD2; j_call: TRBJ2-5; clone_size: -; cdr3_length: 13; v_call: TRBV27; cdr3_aa: CASRKAGQETQYF; cdr3_nt: TGTGCCAGCAGGAAAGCGGGACAAGAGACCCAGTACTTC
d_call: TRBD2; j_call: TRBJ2-1; clone_size: -; cdr3_length: 13; v_call: TRBV30; cdr3_aa: CAWSVSGIGEQFF; cdr3_nt: TGTGCCTGGAGCGTTAGCGGGATCGGTGAGCAGTTCTTC
d_call: -; j_call: TRBJ2-1; clone_size: -; cdr3_length: 15; v_call: TRBV19; cdr3_aa: CASSSHTPRNNEQFF; cdr3_nt: TGTGCCAGTAGTTCCCACACCCCCCGTAACAATGAGCAGTTCTTC
d_call: -; j_call: TRBJ2-1; clone_size: -; cdr3_length: 13; v_call: TRBV6-1; cdr3_aa: CASPDRTVHEQFF; cdr3_nt: TGTGCCAGCCCAGATCGGACAGTGCATGAGCAGTTCTTC
d_call: -; j_call: TRBJ1-1; clone_size: -; cdr3_length: 13; v_call: TRBV2; cdr3_aa: CASSGTANTEAFF; cdr3_nt: TGTGCCAGCAGTGGGACAGCCAACACTGAAGCTTTCTTT
d_call: -; j_call: TRBJ1-1; clone_size: -; cdr3_length: 14; v_call: TRBV28; cdr3_aa: CASSLLRFNTEAFF; cdr3_nt: TGTGCCAGCAGTTTATTGCGGTTCAACACTGAAGCTTTCTTT
d_call: -; j_call: TRBJ2-3; clone_size: -; cdr3_length: 11; v_call: TRBV6-6; cdr3_aa: CASSFADTQYF; cdr3_nt: TGTGCCAGCAGTTTCGCAGATACGCAGTATTTT
d_call: -; j_call: TRBJ2-3; clone_size: -; cdr3_length: 14; v_call: TRBV6-5; cdr3_aa: CASSWTAYTDTQYF; cdr3_nt: TGTGCCAGCAGTTGGACAGCCTACACAGATACGCAGTATTTT
d_call: TRBD2; j_call: TRBJ2-7; clone_size: -; cdr3_length: 15; v_call: TRBV7-7; cdr3_aa: CASSPPRTSGRSQYF; cdr3_nt: TGTGCTAGCAGCCCCCCGCGAACTAGCGGGAGGTCGCAGTACTTC
d_call: -; j_call: TRBJ2-6; clone_size: once; cdr3_length: 15; v_call: TRBV5-1; cdr3_aa: CASSLKLSGANVLTF; cdr3_nt: TGCGCCAGCAGCTTGAAACTCTCTGGGGCCAACGTCCTGACTTTC
d_call: TRBD2; j_call: TRBJ2-1; clone_size: -; cdr3_length: 17; v_call: TRBV4-1; cdr3_aa: CASSPKMAGAPYNEQFF; cdr3_nt: TGCGCCAGCAGCCCAAAGATGGCGGGAGCCCCCTACAATGAGCAGTTCTTC
d_call: -; j_call: TRBJ2-7; clone_size: -; cdr3_length: 14; v_call: TRBV5-1; cdr3_aa: CASTLHAGAYEQYF; cdr3_nt: TGCGCCAGCACCCTACACGCGGGTGCCTACGAGCAGTACTTC
d_call: -; j_call: TRBJ1-2; clone_size: -; cdr3_length: 11; v_call: TRBV29-1; cdr3_aa: CSVDRVHGYTF; cdr3_nt: TGCAGCGTTGACCGGGTTCATGGCTACACCTTC
d_call: TRBD1; j_call: TRBJ2-3; clone_size: -; cdr3_length: 15; v_call: TRBV27; cdr3_aa: CASRGDRAGTDTQYF; cdr3_nt: TGTGCCAGCAGGGGGGACAGGGCAGGCACAGATACGCAGTATTTT
d_call: TRBD1; j_call: TRBJ1-1; clone_size: -; cdr3_length: 14; v_call: TRBV5-1; cdr3_aa: CASSQDRGDTEAFF; cdr3_nt: TGCGCCAGCAGCCAGGACAGGGGGGACACTGAAGCTTTCTTT
d_call: -; j_call: TRBJ2-3; clone_size: -; cdr3_length: 16; v_call: TRBV28; cdr3_aa: CASRVVRGPYTDTQYF; cdr3_nt: TGTGCCAGCAGAGTTGTCAGGGGCCCTTACACAGATACGCAGTATTTT
d_call: -; j_call: TRBJ2-7; clone_size: -; cdr3_length: 14; v_call: TRBV2; cdr3_aa: CASSTEGGPYEQYF; cdr3_nt: TGTGCCAGCAGCACGGAGGGCGGCCCCTACGAGCAGTACTTC
d_call: TRBD2; j_call: TRBJ2-1; clone_size: -; cdr3_length: 13; v_call: TRBV5-1; cdr3_aa: CASSLTSGRLKFF; cdr3_nt: TGCGCCAGCAGCTTGACGAGCGGGAGGCTCAAGTTCTTC
d_call: -; j_call: TRBJ1-2; clone_size: -; cdr3_length: 13; v_call: TRBV7-6; cdr3_aa: CASSMKGDYGYTF; cdr3_nt: TGTGCCAGCAGCATGAAGGGGGACTATGGCTACACCTTC
d_call: TRBD1; j_call: TRBJ2-7; clone_size: few; cdr3_length: 15; v_call: TRBV7-3; cdr3_aa: CASSTGEKPWDEQYF; cdr3_nt: TGTGCCAGCAGTACAGGGGAAAAGCCGTGGGACGAGCAGTACTTC
d_call: -; j_call: TRBJ1-6; clone_size: -; cdr3_length: 14; v_call: TRBV6-1; cdr3_aa: CASSDQGDNSPLHF; cdr3_nt: TGTGCCAGCAGTGATCAGGGTGATAATTCACCCCTCCACTTT
d_call: TRBD2; j_call: TRBJ2-3; clone_size: -; cdr3_length: 17; v_call: TRBV4-1; cdr3_aa: CASSQEWREGVADTQYF; cdr3_nt: TGCGCCAGCAGCCAAGAATGGCGGGAGGGGGTCGCAGATACGCAGTATTTT
d_call: -; j_call: TRBJ1-2; clone_size: -; cdr3_length: 15; v_call: TRBV4-3; cdr3_aa: CASSQAFRRQAGYTF; cdr3_nt: TGCGCCAGCAGCCAGGCCTTCAGGAGACAGGCTGGCTACACCTTC
d_call: TRBD2; j_call: TRBJ2-3; clone_size: -; cdr3_length: 15; v_call: TRBV19; cdr3_aa: CASSALAGGTDTQYF; cdr3_nt: TGTGCCAGTAGTGCCCTGGCGGGAGGAACAGATACGCAGTATTTT
d_call: -; j_call: TRBJ2-7; clone_size: -; cdr3_length: 14; v_call: TRBV4-1; cdr3_aa: CASSERVPAYEQYF; cdr3_nt: TGCGCCAGCAGCGAGCGGGTCCCAGCCTACGAGCAGTACTTC
d_call: TRBD1; j_call: TRBJ1-2; clone_size: -; cdr3_length: 14; v_call: TRBV28; cdr3_aa: CASRQGALNYGYTF; cdr3_nt: TGTGCCAGCAGACAGGGGGCACTCAACTATGGCTACACCTTC
d_call: TRBD1; j_call: TRBJ1-5; clone_size: -; cdr3_length: 15; v_call: TRBV6-5; cdr3_aa: CASSFTGDRNQPQHF; cdr3_nt: TGTGCCAGCAGTTTTACAGGGGATCGTAATCAGCCCCAGCATTTT
d_call: TRBD2; j_call: TRBJ2-7; clone_size: -; cdr3_length: 16; v_call: TRBV6-1; cdr3_aa: CASSGPLAGYSYEQYF; cdr3_nt: TGTGCCAGCAGTGGCCCCCTAGCGGGATATTCCTACGAGCAGTACTTC